Each of the 3 T cell receptor beta chains below was sequenced from the same sample in a study of blood T cells in healthy people across ages. A second PCR, run for about 7 to 11 cycles, used a sample-barcoded 5' primer plus a J-beta primer mix. TCRdb reprocessed the 5' RACE reads via MiXCR and lists one record per CDR3 protein. This sample yields some 800,000 distinct CDR3 sequences, of which 20% to 30% are seen a single time; roughly 3.5% belongs to the top ten. This same sample was also taken into another study, of T cells of mothers and their children.

Sequences were obtained from blood. These receptors were taken from a boy between 10 and 17 years old in good health.

V and J are TRBV29-1 and TRBJ2-1; D is unresolved. CDR1 and CDR2 (germline): SQVTM, ANQGSEA. The CDR3 is made up of 16 amino acids. V shed 1 base and J shed 0 bases, with 13 bases lying between them. In nucleotides, the CDR3 is TGCAGCGTTGAAGGCGGTAGGCCCAACTCCTACAATGAGCAGTTCTTC. Protein sequence: CSVEGGRPNSYNEQFF.

The chain combines TRBV18 with TRBJ1-3, with D unclear. Between the trimmed V and J ends, which lost 5 bases and 5 bases, there was a span of 7 bases. CDR3 length: 12 amino acids. Germline values: CDR1 KGHSH, CDR2 LQKENI. CDR3 DNA sequence: TGTGCCAGCTCAAGGAACAGAAACACCATATATTTT. As protein: CASSRNRNTIYF.

The rearrangement uses TRBV6-1 and TRBJ2-7; 7 bases line up with TRBD1. The last part of the DNA fits TRBJ2-5 better; the J call may be wrong. CDR1 is MNHNS and CDR2 is SASEGT in the germline V gene. The CDR3 totals 15 residues. CDR3 DNA: TGTGCCAGCAGTCCGACAGGGACGCGAGGAGAGACCCAGTACTTC. Residues: CASSPTGTRGETQYF.